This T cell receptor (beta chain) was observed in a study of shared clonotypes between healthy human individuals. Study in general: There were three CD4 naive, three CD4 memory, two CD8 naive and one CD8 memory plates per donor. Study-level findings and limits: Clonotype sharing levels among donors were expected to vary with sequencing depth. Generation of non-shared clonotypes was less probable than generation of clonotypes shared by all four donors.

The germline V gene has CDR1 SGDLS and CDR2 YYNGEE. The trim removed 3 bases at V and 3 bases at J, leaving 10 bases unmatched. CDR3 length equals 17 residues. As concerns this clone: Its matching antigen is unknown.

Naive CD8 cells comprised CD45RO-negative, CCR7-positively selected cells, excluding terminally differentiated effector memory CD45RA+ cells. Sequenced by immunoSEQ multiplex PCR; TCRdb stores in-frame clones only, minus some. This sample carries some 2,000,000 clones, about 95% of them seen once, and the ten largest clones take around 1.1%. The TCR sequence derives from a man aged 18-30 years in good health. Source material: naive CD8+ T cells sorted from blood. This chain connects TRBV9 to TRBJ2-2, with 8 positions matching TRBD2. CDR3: CASSAPQRESDTGELFF. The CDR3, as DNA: TGTGCCAGCAGCGCCCCCCAGCGGGAGTCGGACACCGGGGAGCTGTTTTTT. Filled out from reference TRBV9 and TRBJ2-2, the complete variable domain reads DSGVTQTPKHLITATGQRVTLRCSPRSGDLSVYWYQQSLDQGLQFLIQYYNGEERAKGNILERFSAQQFPDLHSELNLSSLELGDSALYFCASSAPQRESDTGELFFGEGSRLTVL.